This T cell receptor beta chain comes out of a study of graft-versus-host responses after intestinal transplantation (dated by TCRdb to the early 2020s). In the study overall: Multivisceral, liver-intestinal, or isolated intestinal transplants were received by the recipients. All recipients received anti-thymocyte globulin induction followed by maintenance tacrolimus and steroids for roughly three years. The cohort enrolled approximately 24 intestinal transplant recipients, one of whom was a retransplant, and 3 patients without pretransplant specimens were excluded. Instead of going to the commercial service, samples from a few later patients were sequenced in-house on an Illumina MiSeq and processed with MiXCR. Donor T cell macrochimerism was defined as a peak of at least 4% donor T cells among recipient peripheral blood mononuclear cells. Alloreactive clones were identified by sequencing pre-transplant mixed lymphocyte reaction products and comparing these products with unstimulated pre-transplant donor and recipient T cells. After intestinal transplantation, graft-versus-host and host-versus-graft alloreactive T cell clones were followed in the graft, circulation and bone marrow using bulk TCR-beta CDR3 sequencing.

Concerning this clone: Its antigen is currently not known. No per-base quality is available; no much larger clone lies one base away.

General findings and caveats noted by the study authors: Peak levels of circulating GvH clones were associated with declines in HvG clones early after transplant. GvH clones turned up in recipient bone marrow, with some appearing earlier in ileal mucosa or blood, a pattern consistent with an intestinal mucosal origin. Patients with donor T cell macrochimerism had high GvH to HvG T cell clonal ratios in their allografts. The conclusions were limited by the relatively low number and heterogeneity of the intestinal transplant patients.

The CDR3, cysteine through phenylalanine, is 14 amino acids long. Only CDR3 DNA is held: 42 bases, read in frame from base 1. The germline V gene provides CDR1 MGHRA and CDR2 YSYEKL. Trimming removed 1 base from V and 6 bases from J, leaving 12 bases between the germline ends. This specimen's time point label, interpreted: cells obtained before transplantation from donor or recipient. CD3+CD4+ and CD3+CD8+ populations were FACS-sorted from unstimulated pre-transplant donor and recipient cells taken from spleen or lymph nodes. Libraries were constructed by the immunoSEQ multiplex PCR assay. For most patients, genomic DNA was isolated using the Qiagen DNeasy Blood and Tissue Kit and was shipped frozen to Adaptive Biotechnologies for TCR sequencing. For most patients, high-throughput TCR-beta CDR3 sequencing of genomic DNA was performed by Adaptive Biotechnologies. Turning to the authors' computational methods: TCR sequencing data for 15 to 20 patients were retrieved from Adaptive's ImmunoSEQ software; three other patients were processed with MiXCR and VDJtools. To correct CD4 versus CD8 sorting errors, any sequence found in both subsets at a frequency ratio below 5:1 was removed. Because the origin of CDR3 nucleotide sequences shared between donor and recipient could not be assigned, those sequences were removed. To be classed as alloreactive, a clone needed at least 2-fold expansion over unstimulated cells and a minimum CFSE-low frequency of 0.002% (template counts) or 0.001% (read counts). A clone was considered mappable if detected in the sequenced pre-transplant spleen, lymph node, or MLR CFSE-low populations of the donor or recipient. Cumulative frequency of alloreactive clones was calculated as a percentage of all sequences weighted by copy number. TCRdb provides this immuneACCESS table in a form limited to in-frame rearrangements. Some clones are lacking; in checked studies, under half of them reflect an unresolved V gene, and why the rest are absent is not known. V, J and clone size are those of that table, while D and trimming were read from the DNA. For this sample the table gives nearly 95,000 clones, of which roughly 91% were detected only once. The top ten constitute 1.5% to 2% of the sample.

The specimen comprised unstimulated CD8+ T cells sorted from spleen or lymph node cells, sampled before intestinal transplant. This clonotype originated in a human donor who received an intestinal transplant. The sequence is built from TRBV4-1 and TRBJ1-1; 6 matching bases give a weak D call of TRBD1. CDR3 reads: CASSQVQGLSEAFF. Read as DNA, the sequence is TGCGCCAGCAGCCAAGTACAGGGTTTGTCTGAAGCTTTCTTT.